This entry lists 26 T cell receptor beta chains sequenced from one sample in a study of T cells in Graves' hyperthyroidism and ophthalmopathy. Using RNA transcripts as the source, TCR beta CDR3 regions were amplified. The HTBI set primed first-round TCR CDR3 RT-PCR. MiXCR was run by TCRdb on the multiplex PCR reads, yielding one entry per CDR3 protein. The table records about 350,000 distinct CDR3 sequences, approximately 15% of them present only once. The sequenced sample was blood. The receptors were gathered from a woman aged 25 to 39 with Graves' hyperthyroidism.

This rearrangement joins TRBV7-2 to TRBJ1-1, with TRBD1 matching over 8 bases. V shed 1 base, J shed 5 bases, and the junction held 0 bases outside the gene matches. CDR3 length equals 13 residues. From germline, CDR1 is SGHTA and CDR2 FQGNSA. The CDR3 sequence: CASSLGTGTEAFF. The CDR3 DNA reads as TGTGCCAGCAGCTTAGGGACAGGGACTGAAGCTTTCTTT.

This clonotype has a count of ten or more. CDR3 sequence (DNA): TGTGCCTGGAGGACGGAGAACACTGAAGCTTTCTTT. Residues: CAWRTENTEAFF. V and J are TRBV30 and TRBJ1-1; D gene uncertain. The V gene's germline CDR1 is GTSNPN and CDR2 SVGIG (reference sequence). The V gene lost 3 bases and the J gene lost 1 base, with 6 bases spanning the gap. This CDR3 is built from 12 residues.

The chain uses TRBV6-1 and TRBJ1-5, with D maybe TRBD1 (5 bases). Per germline, CDR1 MNHNS and CDR2 SASEGT. Deletions cut 6 bases from V and 2 bases from J, with 17 bases between. The CDR3 sequence is 16 residues long. The CDR3 DNA sequence: TGTGCCAGCAGAGACAGTGACCGAGGTGGCAATCAGCCCCAGCATTTT. The encoded protein is CASRDSDRGGNQPQHF.

Ten or more counts support this clonotype. The rearrangement uses TRBV28 and TRBJ2-1; D remains unclear. The germline V and J ends were trimmed by 1 base and 5 bases, with 9 bases remaining between them. The germline V gene has CDR1 MDHEN and CDR2 SYDVKM. The CDR3 runs 14 residues. CDR3 sequence: CASSLLGTDNEQFF. The DNA of the CDR3 is TGTGCCAGCAGTTTATTAGGAACCGACAATGAGCAGTTCTTC.

This clonotype was found many times. The rearrangement joins TRBV28 to TRBJ2-7; 11 bases are a match to TRBD2. Germline-derived CDR1 and CDR2 are MDHEN and SYDVKM. This CDR3 comprises 16 residues. Trimming removed 5 bases from V and 6 bases from J; junction bases left unmatched: 12. CDR3 in amino acids: CASSRLAGGSAGEQYF. For the CDR3, the DNA is TGTGCCAGCAGTCGTCTAGCGGGAGGCTCGGCAGGCGAGCAGTACTTC.

Ten or more counts support this clonotype. The chain has TRBV2 and TRBJ1-1, with D unclear. The V and J ends lost 3 bases and 3 bases respectively, with 8 bases between them. Germline CDR1 and CDR2: SNHLY and FYNNEI. The CDR3 is 13 residues long. Written as DNA, the CDR3 is TGTGCCAGCAGTGAGTGGCAGGACACTGAAGCTTTCTTT. Translated: CASSEWQDTEAFF.

This clonotype was counted only a few times. The genes are TRBV12-3 or TRBV12-4 and TRBJ2-1, with D perhaps being TRBD1 or TRBD2 (5 bases each). The V and J ends lost 1 base and 10 bases respectively, with 17 bases between them. The CDR3 totals 15 residues. CDR3: CASSLVGGDWDEQFF. CDR3 nucleotide sequence: TGTGCCAGCAGTTTAGTCGGCGGCGACTGGGACGAGCAGTTCTTC.

At least ten counts were recorded for this clonotype. This chain joins TRBV20-1 and TRBJ1-1; no clear D. CDR3 length equals 12 residues. CDR1 and CDR2 from the germline V gene are DFQATT and SNEGSKA (reference sequence). V dropped 1 base and J dropped 5 bases, with 8 bases sitting between them. The CDR3 bases are TGCAGTGCTAGAGGAGGGTTGACTGAAGCTTTCTTT. Protein: CSARGGLTEAFF.

This clonotype has a handful of counts. A much more abundant neighbour one base away suggests this may be a read error. The rearrangement uses TRBV27 and TRBJ2-1; D could derive from TRBD1 or TRBD2 (7 bases each). The germline V gene encodes CDR1 MNHEY and CDR2 SMNVEV (reference sequence). The CDR3 runs 16 residues. CDR3 loop: CASSQRGGQFNNEQSF. The DNA of the CDR3 is TGTGCCAGCAGTCAGAGGGGGGGACAGTTCAACAATGAGCAGTCCTTC.

This clonotype was counted at least ten times. The chain links TRBV7-9 to TRBJ2-2; TRBD2 agrees at 8 bases. The CDR3 has 17 amino acids. Germline V gene lookup returns CDR1 SEHNR and CDR2 FQNEAQ (reference sequence). The V and J ends lost 4 bases and 4 bases, in that order; junction bases with no gene match: 11. CDR3 residues: CASSWEAGAPGTGELFF. The CDR3 DNA follows: TGTGCCAGCAGCTGGGAAGCGGGAGCGCCGGGCACCGGGGAGCTGTTTTTT.

This clonotype was recorded at least ten times. J is TRBJ1-1 and V is TRBV3-1, with D uncertain. CDR3 length: 13 amino acids. The V end lost 3 bases, the J end lost 3 bases, and 8 bases lay between the germline ends. Germline V gene lookup returns CDR1 LGHDT and CDR2 YNNKEL (reference sequence). CDR3 sequence: CASSHPSDTEAFF. The DNA for the CDR3 is TGTGCCAGCAGCCACCCCAGTGACACTGAAGCTTTCTTT.

This clonotype came up many times. The chain carries TRBV12-3 or TRBV12-4 and TRBJ2-1; the match to TRBD1 covers 11 bases. The CDR3 is 16 amino acids. J was trimmed by 5 bases and V by 0 bases; bases with no gene match: 3. For the CDR3, the DNA is TGTGCCAGCAGTTTAGCCACGGGACAGGGGGACAATGAGCAGTTCTTC. Translating it yields CASSLATGQGDNEQFF.

This clonotype was detected ten times or more. The rearrangement uses TRBV7-9 and TRBJ1-1; weak D call: TRBD1 (6 bases). The germline CDR1 and CDR2 sequences are SEHNR and FQNEAQ (reference sequence). With 4 bases removed from V and 2 bases from J, the gap between germline ends came to 17 bases. The CDR3 loop spans 16 amino acids. CDR3 region: CASSSISDRSNTEAFF. CDR3 DNA sequence: TGTGCCAGCAGCTCGATTTCGGACAGAAGTAACACTGAAGCTTTCTTT.

This clonotype has only a few counts. The CDR3 DNA is TGTGCCAGCTCACTGAGCTCCTATAATTCACCCCTCCACTTT. It translates to CASSLSSYNSPLHF. The rearrangement uses TRBV18 and TRBJ1-6; no firm D call. V was cut by 4 bases and J by 0 bases, with 4 bases left in between. Germline CDR1 and CDR2: KGHSH and LQKENI. The CDR3 totals 14 residues.

This clonotype was seen more than once but under ten times. V gene TRBV20-1 combines with J gene TRBJ2-1; the match to TRBD2 covers 9 bases. CDR1 and CDR2 from the germline V gene are DFQATT and SNEGSKA (reference sequence). With V trimmed by 6 bases and J by 3 bases, 15 bases remained unmatched. The CDR3 extends over 17 amino acids. In nucleotides, the CDR3 is TGCAGTGCCCGAGGGGGGCGCGGCGGGAGGGTCTACAATGAGCAGTTCTTC. Its translation is CSARGGRGGRVYNEQFF.

This clonotype was recorded at least ten times. The rearrangement joins TRBV10-3 to TRBJ2-7; 9 positions match TRBD2. In germline, CDR1 is ENHRY, CDR2 SYGVKD. The V gene end was trimmed by 0 bases and the J gene end by 7 bases; junction bases not matched to a gene: 7. The CDR3 is 15 residues long. CDR3 in amino acids: CAISESAGGSREQYF. CDR3 bases: TGTGCCATCAGTGAGTCGGCGGGAGGGTCGAGGGAGCAGTACTTC.

There are a few counts of this clonotype. This chain links TRBV6-2 or TRBV6-3 with TRBJ1-3; D call uncertain. The V end was cut by 6 bases, the J end by 4 bases, with 13 bases between. The CDR3 extends over 14 amino acids. Germline V gene data show CDR1 as MNHEY and CDR2 as SVGEGT. CDR3 bases: TGTGCCAGCAGCCGGGAAGGTACCGGAAACACCATATATTTT. This codes for CASSREGTGNTIYF.

This clonotype was recorded many times. The genes are TRBV15 and TRBJ1-5, with TRBD1 matching 9 bases. CDR3 length equals 13 residues. Unmatched junction bases numbered 7, after V lost 1 base and J lost 15 bases. CDR1 is LNHNV, CDR2 YYDKDF, per germline (reference sequence). The DNA for the CDR3 is TGTGCCACCAGCAGAGTAAGGGACAGGGAGCGGCATTTT. It is translated as CATSRVRDRERHF.

This rearrangement joins TRBV9 to TRBJ1-5, with TRBD1 matching over 9 bases. The trim removed 4 bases at V and 7 bases at J, leaving 9 bases unmatched. This CDR3 has 15 amino acids. Germline lookup yields CDR1 SGDLS and CDR2 YYNGEE. The CDR3 bases are TGTGCCAGCAGCCCAGGGACAGGGATCAACCAGCCCCAGCATTTT. As protein: CASSPGTGINQPQHF.

This clonotype has at least ten counts. This chain connects TRBV28 to TRBJ2-2; maybe TRBD1 (5 bases). From germline, CDR1 is MDHEN and CDR2 SYDVKM. CDR3 size: 16 residues. The V and J ends lost 7 bases and 2 bases respectively, with 17 bases between them. The CDR3 DNA is TGTGCCAGCACCCTGACTGACAGTAGTAACACCGGGGAGCTGTTTTTT. This sequence encodes CASTLTDSSNTGELFF.

This clonotype was observed at least ten times. This chain uses TRBV6-1 with TRBJ1-3, with no clear D. The CDR3 has 14 amino acids. V lost 4 bases and J 4 bases, leaving 11 bases between the germline ends. CDR1 MNHNS and CDR2 SASEGT come from the germline V gene. The CDR3 DNA is TGTGCCAGCAGTGCCTCACAGTCCGGAAACACCATATATTTT. Its translation: CASSASQSGNTIYF.

In its sample, this clonotype was seen many times. This sequence joins TRBV30 and TRBJ2-5; no definite D call. The germline gives CDR1 GTSNPN, CDR2 SVGIG (reference sequence). The V gene lost 0 bases and the J gene lost 5 bases, with 10 bases spanning the gap. The CDR3 contains 13 residues. In DNA, the CDR3 is TGTGCCTGGAGTGTACGCCTGGAGGAGACCCAGTACTTC. Amino acid sequence: CAWSVRLEETQYF.

This clonotype was seen a few times. The V call is TRBV20-1, the J call TRBJ2-1; 10 bases are shared with TRBD2. This CDR3 is built from 15 residues. In germline, CDR1 is DFQATT, CDR2 SNEGSKA (reference sequence). The ends lost 0 bases at V and 8 bases at J; junction bases unmatched: 7. The CDR3 nucleotides read TGCAGTGCTAGAGATTATGCTAGCGGGAGTGATGAGCAGTTCTTC. Its translation: CSARDYASGSDEQFF.

The chain joins TRBV4-2 to TRBJ2-7, with 11 bases lining up with TRBD1. The ends lost 7 bases at V and 3 bases at J; junction bases unmatched: 8. The CDR3 extends over 15 amino acids. CDR1 LGHNA and CDR2 YNFKEQ come from the germline V gene. CDR3 coding DNA: TGTGCCAGCACCACAACCGGGACAGGGGGCTACGAGCAGTACTTC. It translates to CASTTTGTGGYEQYF.

This clonotype was seen a handful of times. This chain joins TRBV7-3 and TRBJ2-3; D remains ambiguous. Germline-derived CDR1 and CDR2 are SGHTA and FQGTGA. The CDR3 is made up of 14 amino acids. V was shortened by 0 bases and J by 5 bases, with 9 bases between the two germline ends. The CDR3 DNA reads as TGTGCCAGCAGCTTAACGGGGTCTGAAGATACGCAGTATTTT. Protein product: CASSLTGSEDTQYF. Full variable domain (remainder filled in from reference TRBV7-3 and TRBJ2-3): GAGVSQTPSNKVTEKGKYVELRCDPISGHTALYWYRQSLGQGPEFLIYFQGTGAADDSGLPNDRFFAVRPEGSVSTLKIQRTERGDSAVYLCASSLTGSEDTQYFGPGTRLTVL.

This clonotype was seen at least ten times. V usage is TRBV12-3 or TRBV12-4 and J usage is TRBJ2-7, with TRBD2 matching over 13 bases. V lost 5 bases and J lost 4; bases outside the gene matches: 8. This CDR3 has 16 residues. CDR3 region: CASSTRTSGSLYEQYF. In DNA form, the CDR3 reads TGTGCCAGCAGTACCCGGACTAGCGGGAGTCTGTACGAGCAGTACTTC.